The clone carrying this T cell receptor beta chain turned up a few times. Its antigen is currently unknown. The source of the sample is a study of T cell responses to AZD1222 COVID-19 vaccine. General study results and limits: Spike regions recognized by vaccine-associated CD4 TCRs spanned the protein, led by 160-218 and 743-854. Samples come after the peak T cell response, not at day 14.

The protocol was immunoSEQ multiplex PCR, while the TCRdb copy is restricted to in-frame clones and leaves out a portion. The table lists roughly 110,000 clones, 87% of them singletons. V gave up 4 bases and J gave up 7 bases; unmatched junction bases: 11. CDR1 is SGHRS and CDR2 is YFSETQ in the germline V gene. The CDR3 sequence is 17 residues long. The rearrangement uses TRBV5-1 and TRBJ2-2, with TRBD2 matching over 12 bases. This clonotype was obtained from an adult in good health. The source material was peripheral blood, sampled on day 0 of AZD1222 vaccination. The CDR3 loop reads CASSPGLAGTLGGELFF. The CDR3 DNA reads as TGCGCCAGCAGCCCTGGACTAGCGGGAACTCTGGGCGGGGAGCTGTTTTTT.